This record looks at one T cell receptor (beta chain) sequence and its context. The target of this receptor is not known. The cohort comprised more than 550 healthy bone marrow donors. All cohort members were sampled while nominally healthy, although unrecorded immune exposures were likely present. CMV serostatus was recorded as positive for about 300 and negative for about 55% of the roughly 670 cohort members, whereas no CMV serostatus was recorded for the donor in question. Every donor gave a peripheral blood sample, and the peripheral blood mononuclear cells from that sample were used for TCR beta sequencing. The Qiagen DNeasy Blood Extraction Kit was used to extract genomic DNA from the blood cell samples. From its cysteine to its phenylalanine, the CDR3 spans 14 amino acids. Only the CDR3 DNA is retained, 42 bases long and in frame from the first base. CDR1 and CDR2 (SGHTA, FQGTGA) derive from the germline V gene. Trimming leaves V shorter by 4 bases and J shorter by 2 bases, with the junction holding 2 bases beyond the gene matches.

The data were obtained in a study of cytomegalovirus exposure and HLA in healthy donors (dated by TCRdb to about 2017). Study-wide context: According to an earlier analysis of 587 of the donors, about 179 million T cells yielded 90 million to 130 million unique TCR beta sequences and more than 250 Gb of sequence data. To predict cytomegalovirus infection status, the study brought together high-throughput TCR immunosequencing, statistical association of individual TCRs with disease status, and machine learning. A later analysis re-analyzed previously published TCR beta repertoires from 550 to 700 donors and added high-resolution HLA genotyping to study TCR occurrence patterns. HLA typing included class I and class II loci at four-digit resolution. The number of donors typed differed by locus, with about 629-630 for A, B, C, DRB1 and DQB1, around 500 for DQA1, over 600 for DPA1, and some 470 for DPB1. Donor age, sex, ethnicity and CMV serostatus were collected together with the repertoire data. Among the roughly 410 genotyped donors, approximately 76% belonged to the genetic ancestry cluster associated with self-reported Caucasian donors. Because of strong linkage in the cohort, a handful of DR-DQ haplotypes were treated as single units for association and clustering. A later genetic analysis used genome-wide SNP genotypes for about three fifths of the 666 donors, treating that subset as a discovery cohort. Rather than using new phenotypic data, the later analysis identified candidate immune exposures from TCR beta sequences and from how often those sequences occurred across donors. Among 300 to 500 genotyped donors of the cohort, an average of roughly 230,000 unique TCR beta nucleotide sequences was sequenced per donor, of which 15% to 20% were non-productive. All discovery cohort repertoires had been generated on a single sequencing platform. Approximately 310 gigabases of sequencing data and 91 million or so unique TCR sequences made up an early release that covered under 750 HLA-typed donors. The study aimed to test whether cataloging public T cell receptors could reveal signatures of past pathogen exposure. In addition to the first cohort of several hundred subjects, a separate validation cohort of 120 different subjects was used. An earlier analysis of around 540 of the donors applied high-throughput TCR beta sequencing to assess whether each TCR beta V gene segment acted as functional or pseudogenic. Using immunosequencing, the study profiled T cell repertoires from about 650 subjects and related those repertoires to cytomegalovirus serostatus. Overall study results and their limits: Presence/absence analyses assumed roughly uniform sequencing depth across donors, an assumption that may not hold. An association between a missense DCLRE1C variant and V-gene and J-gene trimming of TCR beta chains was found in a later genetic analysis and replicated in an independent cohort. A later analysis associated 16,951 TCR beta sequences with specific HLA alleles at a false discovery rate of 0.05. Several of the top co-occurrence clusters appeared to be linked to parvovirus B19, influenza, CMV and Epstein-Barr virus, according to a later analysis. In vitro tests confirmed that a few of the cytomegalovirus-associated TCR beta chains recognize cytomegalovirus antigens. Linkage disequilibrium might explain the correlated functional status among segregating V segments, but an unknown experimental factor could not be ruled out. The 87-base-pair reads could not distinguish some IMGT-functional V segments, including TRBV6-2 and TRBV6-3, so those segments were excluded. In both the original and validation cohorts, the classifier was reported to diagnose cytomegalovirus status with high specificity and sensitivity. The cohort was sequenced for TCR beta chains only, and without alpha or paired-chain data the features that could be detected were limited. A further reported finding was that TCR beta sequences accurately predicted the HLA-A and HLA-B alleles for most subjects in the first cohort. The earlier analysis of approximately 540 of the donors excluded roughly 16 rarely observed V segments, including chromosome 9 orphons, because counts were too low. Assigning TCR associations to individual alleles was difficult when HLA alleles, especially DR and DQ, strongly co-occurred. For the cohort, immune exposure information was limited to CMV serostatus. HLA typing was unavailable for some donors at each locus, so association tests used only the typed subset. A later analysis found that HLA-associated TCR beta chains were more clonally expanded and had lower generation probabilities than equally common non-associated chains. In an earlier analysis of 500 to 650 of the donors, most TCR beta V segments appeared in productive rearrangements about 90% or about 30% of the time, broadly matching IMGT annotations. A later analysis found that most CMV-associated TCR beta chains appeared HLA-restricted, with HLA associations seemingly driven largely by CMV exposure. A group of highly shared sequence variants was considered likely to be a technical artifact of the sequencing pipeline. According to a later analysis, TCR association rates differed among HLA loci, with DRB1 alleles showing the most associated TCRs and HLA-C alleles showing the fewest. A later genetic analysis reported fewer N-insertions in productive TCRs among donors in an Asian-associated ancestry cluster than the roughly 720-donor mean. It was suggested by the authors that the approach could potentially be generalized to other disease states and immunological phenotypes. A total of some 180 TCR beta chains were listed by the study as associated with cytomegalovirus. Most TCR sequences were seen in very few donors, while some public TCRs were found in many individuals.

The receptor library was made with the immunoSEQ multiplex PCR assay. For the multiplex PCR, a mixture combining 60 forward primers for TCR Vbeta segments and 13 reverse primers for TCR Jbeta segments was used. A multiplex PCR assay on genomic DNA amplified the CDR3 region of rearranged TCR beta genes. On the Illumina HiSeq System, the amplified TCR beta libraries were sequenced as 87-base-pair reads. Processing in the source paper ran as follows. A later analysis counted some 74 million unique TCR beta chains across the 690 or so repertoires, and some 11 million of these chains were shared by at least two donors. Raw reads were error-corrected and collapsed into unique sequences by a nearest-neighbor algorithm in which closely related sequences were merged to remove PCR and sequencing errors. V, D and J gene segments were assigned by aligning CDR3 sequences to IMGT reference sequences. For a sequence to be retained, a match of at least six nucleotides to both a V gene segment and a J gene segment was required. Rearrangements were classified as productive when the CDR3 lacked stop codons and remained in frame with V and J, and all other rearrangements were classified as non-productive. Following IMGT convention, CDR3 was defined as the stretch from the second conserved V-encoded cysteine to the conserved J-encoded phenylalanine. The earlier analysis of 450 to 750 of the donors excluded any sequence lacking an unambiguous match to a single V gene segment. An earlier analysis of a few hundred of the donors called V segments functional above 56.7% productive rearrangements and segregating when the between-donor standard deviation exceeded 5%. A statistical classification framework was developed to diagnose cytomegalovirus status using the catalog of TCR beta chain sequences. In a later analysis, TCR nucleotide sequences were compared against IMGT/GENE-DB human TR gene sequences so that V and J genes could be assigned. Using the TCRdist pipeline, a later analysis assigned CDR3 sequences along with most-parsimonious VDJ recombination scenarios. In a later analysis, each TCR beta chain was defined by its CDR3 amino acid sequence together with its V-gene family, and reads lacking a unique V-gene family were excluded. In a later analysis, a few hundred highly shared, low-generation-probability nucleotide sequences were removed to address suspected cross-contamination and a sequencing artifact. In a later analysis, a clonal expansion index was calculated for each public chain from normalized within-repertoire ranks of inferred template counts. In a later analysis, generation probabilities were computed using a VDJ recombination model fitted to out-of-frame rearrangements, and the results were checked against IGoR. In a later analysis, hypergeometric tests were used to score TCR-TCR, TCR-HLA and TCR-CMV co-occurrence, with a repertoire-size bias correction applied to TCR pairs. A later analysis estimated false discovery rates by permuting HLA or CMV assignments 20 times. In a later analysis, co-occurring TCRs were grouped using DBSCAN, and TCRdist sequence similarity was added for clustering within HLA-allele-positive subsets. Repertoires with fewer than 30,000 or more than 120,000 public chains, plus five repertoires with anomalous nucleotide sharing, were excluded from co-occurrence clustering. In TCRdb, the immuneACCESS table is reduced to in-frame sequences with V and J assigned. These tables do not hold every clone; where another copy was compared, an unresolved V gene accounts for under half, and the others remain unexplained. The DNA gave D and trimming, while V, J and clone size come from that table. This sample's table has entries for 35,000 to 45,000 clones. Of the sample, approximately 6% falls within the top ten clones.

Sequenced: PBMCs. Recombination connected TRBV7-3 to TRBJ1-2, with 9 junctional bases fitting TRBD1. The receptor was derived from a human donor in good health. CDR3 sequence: CASSSGQGNYGYTF. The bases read TGTGCCAGCAGCTCGGGACAGGGAAACTATGGCTACACCTTC. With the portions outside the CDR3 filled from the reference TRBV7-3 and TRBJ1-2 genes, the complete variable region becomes GAGVSQTPSNKVTEKGKYVELRCDPISGHTALYWYRQSLGQGPEFLIYFQGTGAADDSGLPNDRFFAVRPEGSVSTLKIQRTERGDSAVYLCASSSGQGNYGYTFGSGTRLTVV.